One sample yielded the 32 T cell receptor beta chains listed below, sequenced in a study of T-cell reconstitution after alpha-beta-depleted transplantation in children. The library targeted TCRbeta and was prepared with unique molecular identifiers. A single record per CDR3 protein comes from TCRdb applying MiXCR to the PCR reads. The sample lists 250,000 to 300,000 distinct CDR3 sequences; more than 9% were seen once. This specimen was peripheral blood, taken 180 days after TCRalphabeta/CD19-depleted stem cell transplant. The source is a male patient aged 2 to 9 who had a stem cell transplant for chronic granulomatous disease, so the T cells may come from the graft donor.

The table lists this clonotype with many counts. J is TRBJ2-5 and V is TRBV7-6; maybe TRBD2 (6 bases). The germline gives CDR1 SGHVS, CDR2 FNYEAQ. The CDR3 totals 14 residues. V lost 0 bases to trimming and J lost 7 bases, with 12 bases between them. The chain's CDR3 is CASSLAGGYATQYF. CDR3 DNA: TGTGCCAGCAGCTTAGCGGGGGGTTATGCGACCCAGTACTTC. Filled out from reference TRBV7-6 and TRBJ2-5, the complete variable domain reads GAGVSQSPRYKVTKRGQDVALRCDPISGHVSLYWYRQALGQGPEFLTYFNYEAQQDKSGLPNDRFSAERPEGSISTLTIQRTEQRDSAMYRCASSLAGGYATQYFGPGTRLLVL.

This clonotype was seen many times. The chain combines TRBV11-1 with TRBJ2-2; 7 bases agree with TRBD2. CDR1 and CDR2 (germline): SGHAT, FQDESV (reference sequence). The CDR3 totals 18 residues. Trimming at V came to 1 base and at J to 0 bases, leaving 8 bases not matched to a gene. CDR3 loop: CASSLGASGLANTGELFF. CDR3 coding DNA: TGTGCCAGCAGCTTAGGGGCTAGCGGCCTTGCGAACACCGGGGAGCTGTTTTTT.

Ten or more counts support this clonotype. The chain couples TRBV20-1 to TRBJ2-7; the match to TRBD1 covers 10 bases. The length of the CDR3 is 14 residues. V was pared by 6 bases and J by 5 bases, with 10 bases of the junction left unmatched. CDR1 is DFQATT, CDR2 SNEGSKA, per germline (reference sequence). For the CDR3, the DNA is TGCAGTGCGAGGGGACAGGGGATTCTCCACGAGCAGTACTTC. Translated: CSARGQGILHEQYF.

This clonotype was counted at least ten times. CDR3 in amino acids: CASSGPTSEQYF. The CDR3 DNA follows: TGTGCCAGCAGTGGTCCTACTAGCGAGCAGTACTTC. This sequence joins TRBV28 and TRBJ2-7; D possibly corresponds to TRBD2 (5 bases). The CDR3 covers 12 residues. V lost 5 bases and J lost 6, with 11 bases in between. Germline V gene sequence: CDR1 MDHEN, CDR2 SYDVKM.

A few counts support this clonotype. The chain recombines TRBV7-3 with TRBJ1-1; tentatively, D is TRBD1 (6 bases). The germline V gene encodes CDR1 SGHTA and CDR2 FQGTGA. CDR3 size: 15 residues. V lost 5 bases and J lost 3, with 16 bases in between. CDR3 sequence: CASSRPTGPDTEAFF. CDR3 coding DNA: TGTGCCAGCAGCCGACCAACAGGGCCGGACACTGAAGCTTTCTTT.

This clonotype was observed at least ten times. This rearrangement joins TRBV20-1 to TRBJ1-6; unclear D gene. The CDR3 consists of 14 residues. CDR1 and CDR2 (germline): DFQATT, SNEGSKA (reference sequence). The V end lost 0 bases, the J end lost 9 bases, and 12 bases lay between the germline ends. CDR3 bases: TGCAGTGCTAGAGAGACGGTCGAAGGTTCACCCCTCCACTTT. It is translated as CSARETVEGSPLHF.

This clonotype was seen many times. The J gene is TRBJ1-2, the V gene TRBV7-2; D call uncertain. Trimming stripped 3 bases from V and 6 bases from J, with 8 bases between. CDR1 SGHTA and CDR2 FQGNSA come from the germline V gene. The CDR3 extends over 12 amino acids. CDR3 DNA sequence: TGTGCCAGCAGCTTCAGGACGGATGGCTACACCTTC. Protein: CASSFRTDGYTF.

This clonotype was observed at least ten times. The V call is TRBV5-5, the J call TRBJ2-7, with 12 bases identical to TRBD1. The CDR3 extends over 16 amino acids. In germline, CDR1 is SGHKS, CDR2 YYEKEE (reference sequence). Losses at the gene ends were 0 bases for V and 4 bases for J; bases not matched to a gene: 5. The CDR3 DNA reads TGTGCCAGCAGCTTGGAGTGGGACAGGGGGCTATACGAGCAGTACTTC. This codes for CASSLEWDRGLYEQYF.

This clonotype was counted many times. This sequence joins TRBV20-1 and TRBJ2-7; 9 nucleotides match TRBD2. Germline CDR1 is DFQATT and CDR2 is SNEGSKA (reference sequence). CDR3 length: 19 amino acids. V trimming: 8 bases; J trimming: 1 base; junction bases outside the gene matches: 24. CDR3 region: CSIRGDRPLTSGLSYEQYF. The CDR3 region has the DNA TGCAGTATCAGGGGGGATCGTCCTTTAACTAGCGGGCTATCCTACGAGCAGTACTTC.

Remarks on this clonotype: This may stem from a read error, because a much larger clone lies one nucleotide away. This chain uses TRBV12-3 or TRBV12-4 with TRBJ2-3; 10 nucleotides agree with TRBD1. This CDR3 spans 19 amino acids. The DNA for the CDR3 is TGTACCAGCAGAACCGGGACAGGGGCACCTCCTTCCTTCACAGATACGCAGTATTTT. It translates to CTSRTGTGAPPSFTDTQYF.

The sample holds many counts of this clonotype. This CDR3 reads CSAIGQRSYNSPLHF. CDR3 sequence (DNA): TGCAGTGCTATCGGGCAGAGAAGCTATAATTCACCCCTCCACTTT. The chain has TRBV20-1 and TRBJ1-6; D is ambiguous. CDR3 size: 15 residues. Germline values: CDR1 DFQATT, CDR2 SNEGSKA (reference sequence). Between the trimmed V and J ends, which lost 4 bases and 3 bases, there was a span of 13 bases.

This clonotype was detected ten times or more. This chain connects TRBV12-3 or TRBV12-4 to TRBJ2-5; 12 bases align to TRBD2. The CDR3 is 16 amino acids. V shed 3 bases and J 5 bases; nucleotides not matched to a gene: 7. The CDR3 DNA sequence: TGTGCCAGCAGTTTGGCTAGCGGGGGGGCTGGGGAGACCCAGTACTTC. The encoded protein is CASSLASGGAGETQYF.

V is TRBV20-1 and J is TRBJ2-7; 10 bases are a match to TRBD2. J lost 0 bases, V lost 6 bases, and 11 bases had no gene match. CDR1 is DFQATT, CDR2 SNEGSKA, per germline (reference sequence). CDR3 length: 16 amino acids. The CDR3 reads CSAAGIAGGNSYEQYF. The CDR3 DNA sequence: TGCAGTGCCGCCGGGATAGCGGGAGGCAACTCCTACGAGCAGTACTTC.

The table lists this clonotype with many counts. The CDR3 DNA is TGCAGTGCTAGACCGGACGGACTTAATTCACCCCTCCACTTT. Its protein is CSARPDGLNSPLHF. V is TRBV20-1 and J is TRBJ1-6; D call uncertain. Trimming pared 2 bases from V and 6 bases from J, leaving 11 bases between. The CDR3 covers 14 residues. Germline CDR1 reads DFQATT; CDR2 reads SNEGSKA (reference sequence).

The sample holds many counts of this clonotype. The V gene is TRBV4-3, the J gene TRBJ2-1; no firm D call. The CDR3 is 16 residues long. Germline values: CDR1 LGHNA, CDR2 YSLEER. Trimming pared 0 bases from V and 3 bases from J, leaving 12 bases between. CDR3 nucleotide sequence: TGCGCCAGCAGCCAAGAATTGCGCGTGATCTACAATGAGCAGTTCTTC. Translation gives CASSQELRVIYNEQFF.

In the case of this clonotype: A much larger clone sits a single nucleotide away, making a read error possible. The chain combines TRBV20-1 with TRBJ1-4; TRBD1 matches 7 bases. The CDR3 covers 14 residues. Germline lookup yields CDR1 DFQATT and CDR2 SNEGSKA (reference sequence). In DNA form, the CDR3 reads TGCAGTGCTCGGGCAGGGGGGGCCCCTGAAAAACCGTTTTTT. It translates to CSARAGGAPEKPFF.

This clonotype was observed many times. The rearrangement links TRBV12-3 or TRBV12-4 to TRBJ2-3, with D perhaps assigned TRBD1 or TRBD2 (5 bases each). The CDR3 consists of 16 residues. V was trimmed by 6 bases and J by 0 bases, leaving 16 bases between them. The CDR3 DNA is TGTGCCAGCAGCGTGCGAGGGGCATCTAGCACAGATACGCAGTATTTT. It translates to CASSVRGASSTDTQYF.

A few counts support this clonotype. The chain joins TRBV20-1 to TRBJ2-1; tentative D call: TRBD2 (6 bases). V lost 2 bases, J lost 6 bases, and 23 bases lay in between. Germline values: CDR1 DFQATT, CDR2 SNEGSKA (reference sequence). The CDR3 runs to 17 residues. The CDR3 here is CSARRQGGRDWLNEQFF. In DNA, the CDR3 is TGCAGTGCTAGAAGGCAGGGTGGGCGGGACTGGCTCAATGAGCAGTTCTTC.

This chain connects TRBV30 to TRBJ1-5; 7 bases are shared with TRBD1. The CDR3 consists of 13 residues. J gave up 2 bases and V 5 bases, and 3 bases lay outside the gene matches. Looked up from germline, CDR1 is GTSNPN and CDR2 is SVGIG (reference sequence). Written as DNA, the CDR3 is TGTGCCTGGTCAGGACAGGGCAATCAGCCCCAGCATTTT. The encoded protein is CAWSGQGNQPQHF.

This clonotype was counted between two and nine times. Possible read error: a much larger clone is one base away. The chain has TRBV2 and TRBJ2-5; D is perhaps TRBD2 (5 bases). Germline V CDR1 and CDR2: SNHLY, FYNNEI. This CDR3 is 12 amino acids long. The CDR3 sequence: CASRTNGETQCF. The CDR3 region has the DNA TGTGCCAGCAGAACGAACGGGGAGACCCAGTGCTTC. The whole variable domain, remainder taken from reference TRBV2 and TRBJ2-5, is EPEVTQTPSHQVTQMGQEVILRCVPISNHLYFYWYRQILGQKVEFLVSFYNNEISEKSEIFDDQFSVERPDGSNFTLKIRSTKLEDSAMYFCASRTNGETQCFGPGTRLLVL.

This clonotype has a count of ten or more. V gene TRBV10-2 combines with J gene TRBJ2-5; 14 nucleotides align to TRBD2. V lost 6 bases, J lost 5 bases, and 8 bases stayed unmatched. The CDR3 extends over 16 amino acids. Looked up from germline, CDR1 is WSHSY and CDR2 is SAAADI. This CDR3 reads CASRFAGTSGSETQYF. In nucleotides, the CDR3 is TGCGCCAGCAGATTCGCTGGGACTAGCGGGAGCGAGACCCAGTACTTC.

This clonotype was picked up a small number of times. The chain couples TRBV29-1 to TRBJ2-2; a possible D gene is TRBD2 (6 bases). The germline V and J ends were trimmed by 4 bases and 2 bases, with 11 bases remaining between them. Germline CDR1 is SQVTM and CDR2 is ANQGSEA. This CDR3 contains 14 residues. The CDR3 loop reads CSVGGTVNTGELFF. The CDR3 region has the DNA TGCAGCGTTGGGGGGACTGTCAACACCGGGGAGCTGTTTTTT.

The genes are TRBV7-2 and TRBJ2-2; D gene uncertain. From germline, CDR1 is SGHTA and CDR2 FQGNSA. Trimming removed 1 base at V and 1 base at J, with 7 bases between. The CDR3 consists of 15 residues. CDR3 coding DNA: TGTGCCAGCAGCTTAGGATCCCGGAACACCGGGGAGCTGTTTTTT. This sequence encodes CASSLGSRNTGELFF.

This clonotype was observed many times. As DNA, the CDR3 is TGCAGTGCTAGAGATCGGGGGGCGAGCTCCTACAATGAGCAGTTCTTC. Residues: CSARDRGASSYNEQFF. This chain uses TRBV20-1 with TRBJ2-1; the D gene is possibly TRBD2 (7 bases). The CDR3 has 16 amino acids. Per germline, CDR1 DFQATT and CDR2 SNEGSKA (reference sequence). Trimming removed 0 bases from V and 0 bases from J, with 12 bases in between.

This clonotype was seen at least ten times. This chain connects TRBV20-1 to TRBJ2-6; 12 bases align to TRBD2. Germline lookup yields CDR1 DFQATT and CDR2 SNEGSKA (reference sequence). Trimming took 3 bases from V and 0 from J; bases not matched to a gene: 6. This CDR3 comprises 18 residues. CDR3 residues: CSASASGRATSGANVLTF. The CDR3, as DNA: TGCAGTGCTAGTGCTAGCGGGAGGGCCACCTCTGGGGCCAACGTCCTGACTTTC.

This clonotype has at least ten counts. CDR3 DNA: TGTGCCAGCAGCCCAACTGCGGGACAGCTTAATTCACCCCTCCACTTT. This encodes CASSPTAGQLNSPLHF. The rearrangement joins TRBV5-5 to TRBJ1-6; the match to TRBD1 covers 7 bases. Germline trimming cut 4 bases from V and 6 bases from J; bases unmatched to any gene: 10. The CDR3 has 16 residues. Germline V gene sequence: CDR1 SGHKS, CDR2 YYEKEE (reference sequence).

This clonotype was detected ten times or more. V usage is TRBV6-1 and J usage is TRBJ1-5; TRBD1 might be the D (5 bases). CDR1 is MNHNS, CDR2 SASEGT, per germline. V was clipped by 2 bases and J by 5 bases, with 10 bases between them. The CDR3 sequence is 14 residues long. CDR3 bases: TGTGCCAGCAGTGAACCCACAGGTTATCAGCCCCAGCATTTT. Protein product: CASSEPTGYQPQHF.

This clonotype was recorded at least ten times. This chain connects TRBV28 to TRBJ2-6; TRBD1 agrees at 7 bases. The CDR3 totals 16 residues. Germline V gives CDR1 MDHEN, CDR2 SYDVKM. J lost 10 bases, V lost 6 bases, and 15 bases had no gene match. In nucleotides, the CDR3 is TGTGCCAGCAGCTTAGGGGGACAGTTAGGAAAAAACGTCCTGACTTTC. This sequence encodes CASSLGGQLGKNVLTF.

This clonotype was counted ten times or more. The CDR3 DNA reads TGCGCCAGCAGTGGGAACTGGGACAGCGTCTACAATGAGCAGTTCTTC. It codes for CASSGNWDSVYNEQFF. The chain combines TRBV10-2 with TRBJ2-1; 7 nucleotides match TRBD1. Per the germline V gene, CDR1 is WSHSY and CDR2 is SAAADI. After removal of 4 bases from V and 3 bases from J, the junction contained 9 bases not matched to a gene. The CDR3 has 16 amino acids.

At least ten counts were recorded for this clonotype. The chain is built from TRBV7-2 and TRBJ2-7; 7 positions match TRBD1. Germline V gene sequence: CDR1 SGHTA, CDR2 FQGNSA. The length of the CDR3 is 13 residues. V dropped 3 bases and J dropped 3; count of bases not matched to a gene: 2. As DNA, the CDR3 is TGTGCCAGCAGCTTCCAGGGGGTCTACGAGCAGTACTTC. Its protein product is CASSFQGVYEQYF.

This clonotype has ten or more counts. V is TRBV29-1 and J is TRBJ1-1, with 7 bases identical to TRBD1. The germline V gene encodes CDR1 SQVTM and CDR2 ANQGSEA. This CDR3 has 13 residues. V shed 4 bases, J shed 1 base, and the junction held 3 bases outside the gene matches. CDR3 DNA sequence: TGCAGCGTTGGCAGGGGGGAGAACACTGAAGCTTTCTTT. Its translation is CSVGRGENTEAFF.

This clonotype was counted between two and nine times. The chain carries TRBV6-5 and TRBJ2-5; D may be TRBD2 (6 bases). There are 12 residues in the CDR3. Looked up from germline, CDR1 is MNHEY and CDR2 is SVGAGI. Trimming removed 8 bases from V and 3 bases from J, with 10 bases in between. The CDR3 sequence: CASWPGEETQYF. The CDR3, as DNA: TGTGCCAGCTGGCCGGGGGAAGAGACCCAGTACTTC.